These 30 T cell receptor beta chains were sequenced from one sample in a study of cytomegalovirus exposure and HLA in healthy donors. The PCR ran on 60 Vbeta and 13 Jbeta primers. TCRdb's copy holds only in-frame clones and misses some; the assay was immunoSEQ multiplex PCR. The top ten hold roughly 6% of the sample, which has about 200,000 clones, about 81% seen once. The specimen sequenced was PBMCs. Source of these receptors: a woman in her 50s in good health and CMV-seropositive.

This sequence joins TRBV11-2 and TRBJ2-3; the D gene is possibly TRBD2 (6 bases). CDR3 size: 14 residues. Germline values: CDR1 SGHAT, CDR2 FQNNGV. Trimming cost V 5 bases and J 5 bases, with 14 bases left between them. The CDR3 is CASSLRDSIDTQYF. The CDR3 DNA reads as TGTGCCAGCAGCCTTAGGGACTCGATAGATACGCAGTATTTT. The variable domain in full, with the rest retrieved from reference TRBV11-2 and TRBJ2-3, is EAGVAQSPRYKIIEKRQSVAFWCNPISGHATLYWYQQILGQGPKLLIQFQNNGVVDDSQLPKDRFSAERLKGVDSTLKIQPAKLEDSAVYLCASSLRDSIDTQYFGPGTRLTVL.

The chain recombines TRBV30 with TRBJ2-4; 7 bases agree with TRBD1. Germline values: CDR1 GTSNPN, CDR2 SVGIG (reference sequence). The CDR3 is 16 amino acids. The trim removed 3 bases at V and 3 bases at J, leaving 11 bases unmatched. In nucleotides, the CDR3 is TGTGCCTGGAGCGGAGGACAGGCCAAAGGCAAAAACATTCAGTACTTC. As protein: CAWSGGQAKGKNIQYF.

The V call is TRBV10-3, the J call TRBJ1-5, with D unresolved. The CDR3 is made up of 13 amino acids. Germline V gene sequence: CDR1 ENHRY, CDR2 SYGVKD. Between the trimmed V and J ends, which lost 10 bases and 7 bases, there was a span of 17 bases. The DNA for the CDR3 is TGTGCCACCGGGGATGAATCCGAACAGCCCCAGCATTTT. Translated: CATGDESEQPQHF.

The V call is TRBV21-1, the J call TRBJ2-5; the D segment call TRBD2 is taken from the table without a DNA check. TRBV21-1 represents a pseudogene. The CDR3 runs to 17 residues. The CDR3 region has the DNA TGTGCCAGCAGCAAAAGGGGTTGCGGGAGGAGGCAAGAGACCCAGTACTTC. It codes for CASSKRGCGRRQETQYF.

The chain employs TRBV19 and TRBJ1-1; D uncertain. Germline CDR1 LNHDA, CDR2 SQIVND (reference sequence). V lost 6 bases and J 4 bases, leaving 15 bases between the germline ends. The CDR3 extends over 14 amino acids. The CDR3 DNA sequence: TGTGCCAGTAGCCCCCCCGACATGTCCACTGAAGCTTTCTTT. Its protein is CASSPPDMSTEAFF.

The chain uses TRBV5-1 and TRBJ2-4; D gene ambiguous. The V gene's germline CDR1 is SGHRS and CDR2 YFSETQ. This CDR3 contains 15 residues. The ends were cut back, 0 bases at V and 0 bases at J, with 7 bases in the middle. The chain's CDR3 is CASSLDSGAKNIQYF. The CDR3 nucleotides read TGCGCCAGCAGCTTGGACAGTGGAGCCAAAAACATTCAGTACTTC.

CDR3 nucleotide sequence: TGTGCCAGCAACTCTAACTATGGCTACACCTTC. Translated: CASNSNYGYTF. The genes are TRBV28 and TRBJ1-2, with D unclear. Trimming pared 7 bases from V and 0 bases from J, leaving 3 bases between. The CDR3 is 11 amino acids. Germline values: CDR1 MDHEN, CDR2 SYDVKM.

This chain connects TRBV30 to TRBJ1-3; D remains ambiguous. The germline gives CDR1 GTSNPN, CDR2 SVGIG (reference sequence). The CDR3 totals 15 residues. Trimming took off 0 bases at V and 3 bases at J, with 12 bases between the two ends. The CDR3 is CAWSVGRRSGNTIYF. The CDR3 bases are TGTGCCTGGAGTGTAGGGAGGCGGAGTGGAAACACCATATATTTT.

This clone was seen a handful of times. Here the CDR3 reads CASSQGFDEQFF. Here the CDR3 DNA reads TGCGCCAGCAGCCAGGGGTTCGATGAGCAGTTCTTC. The chain couples TRBV5-1 to TRBJ2-1, with D possibly matching TRBD1 (6 bases). Germline V gene data show CDR1 as SGHRS and CDR2 as YFSETQ. Trimming removed 4 bases at V and 8 bases at J, with 10 bases between. The CDR3 runs 12 residues.

This sequence joins TRBV5-1 and TRBJ1-1, with 7 positions matching TRBD1. The CDR3 totals 15 residues. The V gene end was trimmed by 4 bases and the J gene end by 5 bases; junction bases not matched to a gene: 11. Germline V lookup: CDR1 SGHRS, CDR2 YFSETQ. The CDR3 DNA sequence: TGCGCCAGCAGCATAACGACAGGGTCAGAGACTGAAGCTTTCTTT. Translating gives CASSITTGSETEAFF.

In DNA form, the CDR3 reads TGTGCCAGCAGTAAACACCCAGGGGGCACGGACACCATATATTTT. Protein product: CASSKHPGGTDTIYF. The chain employs TRBV6-5 and TRBJ1-3; 8 bases are a match to TRBD1. The CDR3 runs to 15 residues. Germline trimming cut 5 bases from V and 8 bases from J; bases unmatched to any gene: 11. Looked up from germline, CDR1 is MNHEY and CDR2 is SVGAGI.

The chain uses TRBV28 and TRBJ1-3, with D maybe TRBD1 (5 bases). V lost 6 bases and J lost 0, with 12 bases in between. This CDR3 region has 15 residues. The germline V gene has CDR1 MDHEN and CDR2 SYDVKM. DNA for the CDR3: TGTGCCAGCAGCTCACGGGGGTTCTCTGGAAACACCATATATTTT. Translated, it gives CASSSRGFSGNTIYF.

This chain connects TRBV5-1 to TRBJ2-1, with 8 bases aligning to TRBD1. Germline V gene lookup returns CDR1 SGHRS and CDR2 YFSETQ. V lost 0 bases and J lost 1; bases outside the gene matches: 0. The CDR3 runs 15 residues. The DNA of the CDR3 is TGCGCCAGCAGCTTGGGACAGGGGTCCTACAATGAGCAGTTCTTC. Its translation is CASSLGQGSYNEQFF.

Here the CDR3 reads CASSYSAYEQYF. CDR3 nucleotide sequence: TGTGCCAGCAGTTACTCGGCTTACGAGCAGTACTTC. The chain links TRBV6-6 to TRBJ2-7; D is unresolved. Germline V CDR1 and CDR2: MNHNY, SVGAGI (reference sequence). The CDR3 runs 12 residues. V was shortened by 0 bases and J by 4 bases, with 4 bases between the two germline ends.

The V call is TRBV19, the J call TRBJ2-7, with TRBD1 identical over 10 bases. V dropped 4 bases and J dropped 0; count of bases not matched to a gene: 3. This CDR3 region has 15 residues. Germline CDR1 reads LNHDA; CDR2 reads SQIVND (reference sequence). CDR3 loop: CASSRGQGTSYEQYF. The CDR3 region has the DNA TGTGCCAGTAGTAGGGGACAGGGGACCTCCTACGAGCAGTACTTC.

The chain recombines TRBV6-1 with TRBJ1-3; TRBD1 matches 8 bases. Germline assignment: CDR1 MNHNS and CDR2 SASEGT. This CDR3 comprises 15 residues. J was trimmed by 3 bases and V by 7 bases; bases with no gene match: 8. The CDR3 sequence: CASTSGQGGGNTIYF. The DNA of the CDR3 is TGTGCCAGCACTTCAGGACAGGGTGGTGGAAACACCATATATTTT.

J is TRBJ2-7 and V is TRBV2, with 7 nucleotides matching TRBD1. V dropped 8 bases and J dropped 3; count of bases not matched to a gene: 10. The CDR3 consists of 14 residues. Germline CDR1 reads SNHLY; CDR2 reads FYNNEI. The CDR3 is CASGIIRQGYEQYF. DNA of the CDR3: TGTGCCAGCGGAATCATTCGACAGGGCTACGAGCAGTACTTC.

The chain is built from TRBV2 and TRBJ1-2; 7 bases are a match to TRBD1. Germline V gene sequence: CDR1 SNHLY, CDR2 FYNNEI. V lost 6 bases and J lost 8; bases outside the gene matches: 9. The CDR3 is 13 amino acids. The CDR3 DNA follows: TGTGCCAGCAGCGGCGACAGGGTCCCGGGCTACACCTTC. It yields the protein CASSGDRVPGYTF.

The chain uses TRBV2 and TRBJ1-2, with D possibly TRBD1 on 6 matching bases. V was clipped by 8 bases and J by 2 bases, with 12 bases between them. This CDR3 spans 13 amino acids. Looked up from germline, CDR1 is SNHLY and CDR2 is FYNNEI. Here the CDR3 reads CASRTESNYGYTF. CDR3 DNA sequence: TGTGCCAGCCGGACAGAATCGAACTATGGCTACACCTTC.

The rearrangement joins TRBV9 to TRBJ2-2; 10 bases align to TRBD2. This CDR3 contains 18 residues. Germline V lookup: CDR1 SGDLS, CDR2 YYNGEE. Trimming cost V 2 bases and J 4 bases; bases outside gene matches: 11. This chain's CDR3 is CASSVISGGSTFTGELFF. The CDR3 bases are TGTGCCAGCAGCGTGATTAGCGGGGGGTCAACTTTCACCGGGGAGCTGTTTTTT.

This clone has a single count. This sequence joins TRBV5-1 and TRBJ2-7, with 9 bases that match TRBD1. Trimming removed 2 bases from V and 2 bases from J; junction bases left unmatched: 14. The CDR3 is made up of 18 amino acids. The germline V gene has CDR1 SGHRS and CDR2 YFSETQ. CDR3 protein: CASSLAPTGGIPAYEQYF. The DNA of the CDR3 is TGCGCCAGCAGCTTAGCCCCAACAGGGGGCATTCCCGCCTACGAGCAGTACTTC.

The V call is TRBV5-3, the J call TRBJ1-5; no definite D call. TRBV5-3 is treated as an ORF (open reading frame) with a function not yet certain. The CDR3 consists of 14 residues. The V gene lost 1 base and the J gene lost 5 bases, with 10 bases spanning the gap. As DNA, the CDR3 is TGTGCCAGAAGCTTGACACAGTTATATCAGCCCCAGCATTTT. It translates to CARSLTQLYQPQHF.

The rearrangement links TRBV11-2 to TRBJ1-4, with TRBD1 identical over 9 bases. The junction had 0 bases not matched to a gene; V was cut back by 1 base and J by 0 bases. Germline values: CDR1 SGHAT, CDR2 FQNNGV. CDR3 size: 16 residues. The CDR3 region is CASSLGQGATNEKLFF. CDR3 nucleotide sequence: TGTGCCAGCAGCTTAGGACAGGGGGCAACTAATGAAAAACTGTTTTTT.

The chain links TRBV27 to TRBJ1-2; 7 nucleotides agree with TRBD1. V gave up 2 bases and J gave up 5 bases; unmatched junction bases: 8. The germline V gene has CDR1 MNHEY and CDR2 SMNVEV (reference sequence). The CDR3 is made up of 15 amino acids. The CDR3 loop reads CASSLGTDAGYGYTF. CDR3 bases: TGTGCCAGCAGTTTAGGGACAGATGCTGGATATGGCTACACCTTC.

V gene TRBV28 combines with J gene TRBJ2-7; tentative D call: TRBD2 (7 bases). Trimming took off 3 bases at V and 4 bases at J, with 16 bases between the two ends. There are 15 residues in the CDR3. Germline V lookup: CDR1 MDHEN, CDR2 SYDVKM. The CDR3: CASSFGRGRVYEQYF. CDR3 in DNA: TGTGCCAGCAGTTTTGGGAGGGGGAGGGTATACGAGCAGTACTTC.

The chain joins TRBV7-8 to TRBJ1-2; 9 nucleotides line up with TRBD1. Germline assignment: CDR1 SGHVS and CDR2 FQNEAQ. CDR3 length equals 15 residues. Unmatched junction bases numbered 9, after V lost 5 bases and J lost 5 bases. The CDR3 protein is CASSTVDRGVYGYTF. CDR3 DNA: TGTGCCAGCAGCACAGTCGACAGGGGGGTATATGGCTACACCTTC.

This clone was picked up a small number of times. The V and J genes are TRBV6-5 and TRBJ2-7; 9 bases are a match to TRBD2. Germline V gene data show CDR1 as MNHEY and CDR2 as SVGAGI. This CDR3 comprises 16 residues. Losses at the gene ends were 2 bases for V and 5 bases for J; bases not matched to a gene: 10. The CDR3 DNA is TGTGCCAGCAGTTACCGCTTGGGAGCGGGAGGTGACGAGCAGTACTTC. It is translated as CASSYRLGAGGDEQYF.

The chain recombines TRBV7-9 with TRBJ2-7; the match to TRBD2 covers 11 bases. This CDR3 is built from 15 residues. Germline V gene data show CDR1 as SEHNR and CDR2 as FQNEAQ (reference sequence). The J segment lost 2 bases and the V segment lost 5 bases, leaving 5 bases of the junction unmatched. CDR3 sequence (DNA): TGTGCCAGCAGCGAGAGACTAGCGGGACCCTACGAGCAGTACTTC. This codes for CASSERLAGPYEQYF.

The chain is built from TRBV19 and TRBJ2-1, with unresolved D. V gave up 1 base and J gave up 9 bases, with 13 bases separating them. The germline CDR1 and CDR2 sequences are LNHDA and SQIVND (reference sequence). The length of the CDR3 is 14 residues. CDR3 DNA sequence: TGTGCCAGTAGTATAGTGGGTAGTAGGAGTGAGCAGTTCTTC. It is translated as CASSIVGSRSEQFF. The full variable domain, completed using reference TRBV19 and TRBJ2-1, is DGGITQSPKYLFRKEGQNVTLSCEQNLNHDAMYWYRQDPGQGLRLIYYSQIVNDFQKGDIAEGYSVSREKKESFPLTVTSAQKNPTAFYLCASSIVGSRSEQFFGPGTRLTVL.

This CDR3 reads CAIPLKRDRDSYEQYF. CDR3 in DNA: TGTGCCATTCCTTTAAAGAGGGACAGGGACTCCTACGAGCAGTACTTC. This chain uses TRBV28 with TRBJ2-7, with 9 bases aligning to TRBD1. The CDR3 has 16 residues. With 10 bases clipped from V and 0 bases from J, the junction kept 13 bases outside the gene matches. Per germline, CDR1 MDHEN and CDR2 SYDVKM.